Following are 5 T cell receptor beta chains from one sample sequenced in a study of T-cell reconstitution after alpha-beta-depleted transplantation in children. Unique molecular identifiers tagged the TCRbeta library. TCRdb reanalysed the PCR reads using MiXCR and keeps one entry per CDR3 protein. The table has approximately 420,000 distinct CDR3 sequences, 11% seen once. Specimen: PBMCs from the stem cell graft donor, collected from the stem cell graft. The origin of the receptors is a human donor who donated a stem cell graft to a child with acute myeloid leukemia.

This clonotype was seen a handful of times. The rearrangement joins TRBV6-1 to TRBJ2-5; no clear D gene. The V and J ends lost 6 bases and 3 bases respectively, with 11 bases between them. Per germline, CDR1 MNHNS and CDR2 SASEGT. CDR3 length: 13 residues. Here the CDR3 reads CASRPVAEETQYF. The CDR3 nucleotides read TGTGCCAGCAGACCCGTTGCGGAAGAGACCCAGTACTTC.

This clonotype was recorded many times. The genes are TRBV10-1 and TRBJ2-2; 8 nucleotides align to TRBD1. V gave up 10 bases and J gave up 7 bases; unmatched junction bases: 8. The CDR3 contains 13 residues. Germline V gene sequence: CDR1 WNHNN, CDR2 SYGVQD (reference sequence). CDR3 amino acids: CATGDRWNGELFF. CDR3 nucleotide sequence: TGCGCCACCGGGGACAGGTGGAACGGGGAGCTGTTTTTT.

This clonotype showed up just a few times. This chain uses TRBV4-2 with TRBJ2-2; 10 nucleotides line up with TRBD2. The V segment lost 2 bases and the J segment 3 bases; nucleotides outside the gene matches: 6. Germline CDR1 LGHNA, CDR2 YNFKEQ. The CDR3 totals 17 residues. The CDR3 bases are TGTGCCAGCAGCCAAATAGCGGGAGGCGGGGACACCGGGGAGCTGTTTTTT. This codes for CASSQIAGGGDTGELFF.

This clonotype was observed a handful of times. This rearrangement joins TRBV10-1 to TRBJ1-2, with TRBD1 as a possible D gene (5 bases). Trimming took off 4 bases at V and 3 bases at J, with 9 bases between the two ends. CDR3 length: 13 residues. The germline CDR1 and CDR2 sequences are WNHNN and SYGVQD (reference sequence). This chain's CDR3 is CASSAGQDYGYTF. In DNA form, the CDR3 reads TGCGCCAGCAGTGCGGGGCAGGACTATGGCTACACCTTC.

The CDR3 sequence is CASSLGPGQGGETQYF. The CDR3 DNA sequence: TGCGCCAGCAGCTTGGGACCGGGACAGGGTGGAGAGACCCAGTACTTC. This sequence joins TRBV5-1 and TRBJ2-5, with 9 bases aligning to TRBD1. The CDR3 runs 16 residues. V was clipped by 0 bases and J by 4 bases; unmatched bases: 7. Germline CDR1 and CDR2: SGHRS and YFSETQ.